This T cell receptor (beta chain) emerged from a study of beta chain features in type 1 diabetes. Study-level points and caveats: A definitive answer on HLA type influencing TCRB rearrangement was not reached here. Whatever favoring of shorter templates PCR might show would apply equally to patients and controls. For cells with high TCR expression, cDNA sequencing could yield over-representation.

Sorting with CD45RO/CCR7/CD25/CD127/CD95/CD27 yielded naive, central memory, regulatory and stem-like memory CD4+ cells. A word on this clone: Its antigen is as yet unknown.

The CDR3 contains 14 residues. Germline V lookup: CDR1 SGHTA, CDR2 FQGNSA. The V end lost 1 base, the J end lost 7 bases, and 10 bases lay between the germline ends. What was sequenced were expressed TCRB transcripts, since all of the isolated RNA had been reverse transcribed. Sequencing was performed with immunoSEQ multiplex PCR; in TCRdb, only in-frame clones are kept and a portion is missing. Among a few hundred thousand clones listed, 11% were seen once. Sequencing used naive CD4+ T cells from blood. The chain combines TRBV7-2 with TRBJ2-2, with D possibly TRBD1 on 6 matching bases. The source of this sequence is a woman aged 25 to 45 in good health. The CDR3 DNA is TGTGCCAGCAGCTTAGGGCAGGGGATCGGGGAGCTGTTTTTT. Residues: CASSLGQGIGELFF. The variable domain in full, with the rest retrieved from reference TRBV7-2 and TRBJ2-2, is GAGVSQSPSNKVTEKGKDVELRCDPISGHTALYWYRQSLGQGLEFLIYFQGNSAPDKSGLPSDRFSAERTGGSVSTLTIQRTQQEDSAVYLCASSLGQGIGELFFGEGSRLTVL.